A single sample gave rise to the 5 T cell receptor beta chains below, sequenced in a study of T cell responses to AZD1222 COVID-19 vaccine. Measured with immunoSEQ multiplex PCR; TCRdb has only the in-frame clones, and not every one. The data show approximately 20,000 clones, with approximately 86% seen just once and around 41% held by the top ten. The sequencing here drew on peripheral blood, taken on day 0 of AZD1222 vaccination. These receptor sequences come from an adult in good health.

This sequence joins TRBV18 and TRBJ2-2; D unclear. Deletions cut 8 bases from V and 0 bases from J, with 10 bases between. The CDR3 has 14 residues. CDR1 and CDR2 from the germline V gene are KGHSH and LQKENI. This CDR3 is CASPRDSNTGELFF. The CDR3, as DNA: TGTGCCAGCCCAAGGGATTCGAACACCGGGGAGCTGTTTTTT.

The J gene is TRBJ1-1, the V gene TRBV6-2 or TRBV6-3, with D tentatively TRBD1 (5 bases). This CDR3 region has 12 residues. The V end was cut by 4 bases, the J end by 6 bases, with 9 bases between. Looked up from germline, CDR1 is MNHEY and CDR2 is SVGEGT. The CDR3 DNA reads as TGTGCCAGCAGTTCCCCCAGGGCTGAAGCTTTCTTT. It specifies CASSSPRAEAFF.

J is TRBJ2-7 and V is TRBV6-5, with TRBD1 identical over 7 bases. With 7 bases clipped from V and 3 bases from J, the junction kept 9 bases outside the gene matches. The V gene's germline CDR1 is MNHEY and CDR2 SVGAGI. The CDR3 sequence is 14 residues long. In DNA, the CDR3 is TGTGCCAGCAATATAGGACAGGTCCACTACGAGCAGTACTTC. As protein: CASNIGQVHYEQYF.

CDR3 DNA sequence: TGTGCCAGCAGACCGGGGGTTAGCACAGATACGCAGTATTTT. Amino acid sequence: CASRPGVSTDTQYF. V and J are TRBV2 and TRBJ2-3, with D perhaps TRBD2 (6 bases). V lost 6 bases, J lost 0 bases, and 10 bases lay in between. Germline CDR1 and CDR2: SNHLY and FYNNEI. The CDR3 covers 14 residues.

CDR3 coding DNA: TGCAGCGTTGAAGATACGGCGTCAGCTAACTATGGCTACACCTTC. Amino acids: CSVEDTASANYGYTF. The genes are TRBV29-1 and TRBJ1-2; D is unresolved. V dropped 0 bases and J dropped 0 bases, with 11 bases sitting between them. The germline CDR1 and CDR2 sequences are SQVTM and ANQGSEA. This CDR3 spans 15 amino acids.